These 19 T cell receptor beta chains were all obtained from the same sample, sequenced in a study of chemoradiotherapy in HPV16-positive cancers. The assay was immunoSEQ multiplex PCR, and TCRdb's table has in-frame clones only and misses some. This sample has 5,700 or so clones, with approximately 90% found just once. Here the sequenced sample was blood, taken from a patient who underwent chemoradiotherapy. The source of these receptors is a human donor with HPV-associated anogenital cancer.

This chain links TRBV7-9 with TRBJ2-7; no clear D gene. CDR3 length equals 12 residues. In germline, CDR1 is SEHNR, CDR2 FQNEAQ (reference sequence). V lost 2 bases and J 4 bases, leaving 6 bases between the germline ends. This chain's CDR3 is CASSLNSYEQYF. CDR3 nucleotide sequence: TGTGCCAGCAGCTTAAACAGTTACGAGCAGTACTTC.

This chain joins TRBV18 and TRBJ1-4, with 9 bases fitting TRBD1. CDR1 is KGHSH and CDR2 is LQKENI in the germline V gene. The CDR3 is 16 amino acids. V trimming: 1 base; J trimming: 7 bases; junction bases outside the gene matches: 7. The CDR3 reads CASSPLPGTGSEKLFF. Written as DNA, the CDR3 is TGTGCCAGCTCACCACTTCCCGGGACAGGGAGTGAAAAACTGTTTTTT.

V usage is TRBV19 and J usage is TRBJ2-1; 8 bases fit TRBD2. Germline lookup yields CDR1 LNHDA and CDR2 SQIVND (reference sequence). V was clipped by 7 bases and J by 9 bases; unmatched bases: 8. This CDR3 contains 13 residues. The CDR3 loop is CASKREGRGEQFF. DNA of the CDR3: TGTGCCAGTAAACGGGAGGGCCGAGGTGAGCAGTTCTTC.

This clone came up once. The CDR3 bases are TGTGCCACCAGCAGAGATAAGGCTAGCGGGGGGATTTCAGATACGCAGTATTTT. Translating it yields CATSRDKASGGISDTQYF. The V gene is TRBV15, the J gene TRBJ2-3; 11 bases map to TRBD2. Germline V gene sequence: CDR1 LNHNV, CDR2 YYDKDF (reference sequence). This CDR3 has 18 amino acids. The V segment lost 0 bases and the J segment 4 bases; nucleotides outside the gene matches: 9.

The rearrangement links TRBV11-3 to TRBJ2-1; perhaps D is TRBD1 or TRBD2 (6 bases each). The CDR3 loop spans 14 amino acids. Deletions cut 5 bases from V and 5 bases from J, with 13 bases between. CDR1 is SGHNT and CDR2 is YENEEA in the germline V gene. CDR3 protein: CASSLRGPHNEQFF. The CDR3 nucleotides read TGTGCCAGCAGCCTCCGGGGGCCTCACAATGAGCAGTTCTTC.

V is TRBV7-9 and J is TRBJ2-7; D is unclear. The CDR3 covers 14 residues. CDR1 SEHNR and CDR2 FQNEAQ come from the germline V gene (reference sequence). V lost 4 bases and J lost 3, with 13 bases in between. Written as DNA, the CDR3 is TGTGCCAGCAGCTGGCGTGGCGGAGTCTACGAGCAGTACTTC. Its translation: CASSWRGGVYEQYF.

In DNA, the CDR3 is TGCGCCAGCAGCACCCCGACAGCAACTAATGAAAAACTGTTTTTT. Translation gives CASSTPTATNEKLFF. V and J are TRBV4-1 and TRBJ1-4; D is perhaps TRBD1 (5 bases). V gave up 5 bases and J gave up 0 bases, with 10 bases separating them. Germline CDR1 is MGHRA and CDR2 is YSYEKL. This CDR3 is built from 15 residues.

CDR3 sequence: CASSVNEQYF. The CDR3 DNA reads TGTGCCAGCAGTGTAAACGAGCAGTACTTC. This chain joins TRBV6-1 and TRBJ2-7, with no clear D. In germline, CDR1 is MNHNS, CDR2 SASEGT. With 4 bases removed from V and 5 bases from J, the gap between germline ends came to 3 bases. CDR3 length: 10 residues.

The J gene is TRBJ2-7, the V gene TRBV6-1; 7 positions match TRBD1. Germline CDR1 MNHNS, CDR2 SASEGT. The J segment lost 4 bases and the V segment lost 6 bases, leaving 6 bases of the junction unmatched. The CDR3 length is 13 residues. The CDR3 DNA reads as TGTGCCAGCAGCCGAGGACAGGAGTACGAGCAGTACTTC. This codes for CASSRGQEYEQYF.

The rearrangement links TRBV19 to TRBJ1-1, with D perhaps matching TRBD1 (6 bases). The CDR3 has 12 residues. Germline lookup yields CDR1 LNHDA and CDR2 SQIVND (reference sequence). V was shortened by 9 bases and J by 1 base, with 9 bases between the two germline ends. This chain's CDR3 is CASLQGNTEAFF. The CDR3 DNA reads as TGTGCCAGCCTACAGGGGAACACTGAAGCTTTCTTT.

The V call is TRBV6-5, the J call TRBJ2-5; D gene ambiguous. The CDR3 consists of 12 residues. Germline V gives CDR1 MNHEY, CDR2 SVGAGI. V was trimmed by 0 bases and J by 7 bases, leaving 6 bases between them. The CDR3, as DNA: TGTGCCAGCAGTTACTCGACGGGGACCCAGTACTTC. Its translation: CASSYSTGTQYF.

The chain employs TRBV27 and TRBJ2-7; the match to TRBD2 covers 7 bases. The germline V gene has CDR1 MNHEY and CDR2 SMNVEV (reference sequence). There are 16 residues in the CDR3. The V gene end was trimmed by 1 base and the J gene end by 4 bases; junction bases not matched to a gene: 10. CDR3 nucleotide sequence: TGTGCCAGCAGTTTATACAGGCCCTCGGGAGGTTACGAGCAGTACTTC. It is translated as CASSLYRPSGGYEQYF.

The chain combines TRBV19 with TRBJ1-4; unclear D gene. Trimming removed 9 bases at V and 2 bases at J, with 19 bases between. Germline CDR1 and CDR2: LNHDA and SQIVND (reference sequence). This CDR3 has 16 residues. CDR3 loop: CASRGLRGRTNEKLFF. In nucleotides, the CDR3 is TGTGCCAGCAGAGGCCTCAGAGGGAGGACTAATGAAAAACTGTTTTTT.

V usage is TRBV28 and J usage is TRBJ2-2, with 7 positions matching TRBD2. The V segment lost 10 bases and the J segment 5 bases; nucleotides outside the gene matches: 10. This CDR3 is 14 amino acids long. Germline lookup yields CDR1 MDHEN and CDR2 SYDVKM. This chain's CDR3 is CATHGGGETGELFF. CDR3 DNA sequence: TGTGCCACCCATGGGGGGGGTGAGACCGGGGAGCTGTTTTTT.

This clone occurred a few times. This chain uses TRBV27 with TRBJ1-2; 8 bases line up with TRBD1. Looked up from germline, CDR1 is MNHEY and CDR2 is SMNVEV (reference sequence). This CDR3 spans 15 amino acids. J was trimmed by 5 bases and V by 8 bases; bases with no gene match: 13. The CDR3 DNA is TGTGCCAGCCGTCCCCACCGGACAGGGAGGTATGGCTACACCTTC. It codes for CASRPHRTGRYGYTF.

The J gene is TRBJ2-2, the V gene TRBV6-4; D is unresolved. Trimming left V 6 bases short and J 4 bases short, with 12 bases between. The CDR3 runs to 14 residues. Looked up from germline, CDR1 is MRHNA and CDR2 is SNTAGT. CDR3 DNA: TGTGCCAGCAGAGCTGCAGGAACCACCGGGGAGCTGTTTTTT. Protein sequence: CASRAAGTTGELFF.

The chain links TRBV4-3 to TRBJ2-2; possibly TRBD2 for D (6 bases). The CDR3 loop spans 17 amino acids. V was cut by 1 base and J by 6 bases, with 18 bases left in between. Per the germline V gene, CDR1 is LGHNA and CDR2 is YSLEER. The CDR3 here is CASSQGGSGRWPGELFF. In DNA form, the CDR3 reads TGCGCCAGCAGCCAAGGAGGGAGTGGGAGGTGGCCCGGGGAGCTGTTTTTT.

The V gene is TRBV28, the J gene TRBJ1-1, with D perhaps matching TRBD1 (5 bases). CDR3 length: 13 residues. Germline values: CDR1 MDHEN, CDR2 SYDVKM. V lost 5 bases, J lost 5 bases, and 12 bases lay in between. CDR3 protein: CASSLRQLTEAFF. DNA of the CDR3: TGTGCCAGCAGTCTACGACAGTTGACTGAAGCTTTCTTT.

This chain connects TRBV11-2 to TRBJ1-4; possibly TRBD1 for D (6 bases). This CDR3 region has 13 residues. V lost 4 bases to trimming and J lost 5 bases, with 8 bases between them. Germline V gives CDR1 SGHAT, CDR2 FQNNGV. In DNA form, the CDR3 reads TGTGCCAGCAGCTACGACAGGAATGAAAAACTGTTTTTT. Its protein product is CASSYDRNEKLFF.